What follows are 26 T cell receptor beta chains derived from one specimen sequenced in a study of blood T cell repertoires in COVID-19. Measured with immunoSEQ multiplex PCR; TCRdb has only the in-frame clones, and not every one. The data contain some 70,000 clones, roughly 73% of them singletons. Sequencing was performed on peripheral blood. Every receptor here comes from a woman aged 55-70 years with acute or convalescent COVID-19.

This clone was counted once. J is TRBJ1-2 and V is TRBV5-1, with TRBD1 matching 12 bases. Per germline, CDR1 SGHRS and CDR2 YFSETQ. The CDR3 extends over 17 amino acids. Germline trimming cut 3 bases from V and 5 bases from J; bases unmatched to any gene: 11. The CDR3 spells CASSSGTGGDYTYGYTF. The CDR3 bases are TGCGCCAGCAGCTCCGGGACAGGGGGCGATTATACTTATGGCTACACCTTC.

This clone was seen once. The chain has TRBV2 and TRBJ2-5; possible D gene TRBD2, 5 bases. Trimming took 7 bases from V and 0 from J, leaving 9 bases between them. Looked up from germline, CDR1 is SNHLY and CDR2 is FYNNEI. The CDR3 is 13 amino acids. The CDR3 DNA sequence: TGTGCCAGCAAAGGACTGAACCAAGAGACCCAGTACTTC. Amino acids: CASKGLNQETQYF.

This clone was observed once. The V gene is TRBV5-3, the J gene TRBJ2-7, with D tentatively TRBD2 (6 bases). TRBV5-3 is known as an ORF, though its function is uncertain. V was trimmed by 8 bases and J by 0 bases, leaving 15 bases between them. The CDR3 loop spans 14 amino acids. DNA for the CDR3: TGTGCCAGGCCGGGGGTAGGGATCTCCTACGAGCAGTACTTC. Residues: CARPGVGISYEQYF.

The table lists this clone with a few counts. The chain has TRBV6-5 and TRBJ2-1, with 8 bases aligning to TRBD1. CDR3 size: 15 residues. Germline CDR1 MNHEY, CDR2 SVGAGI. J lost 2 bases, V lost 2 bases, and 2 bases had no gene match. This CDR3 is CASSYGGQAYNEQFF. The CDR3 nucleotides read TGTGCCAGCAGTTACGGGGGACAGGCCTACAATGAGCAGTTCTTC.

The V and J genes are TRBV9 and TRBJ2-5, with 9 nucleotides matching TRBD2. Trimming took 4 bases from V and 6 from J; bases not matched to a gene: 7. Germline CDR1 is SGDLS and CDR2 is YYNGEE. The CDR3 is 14 residues long. The CDR3, as DNA: TGTGCCAGCAGCAAGACTAGCGGTGAGCAGACCCAGTACTTC. As protein: CASSKTSGEQTQYF.

This clone turned up a few times. This chain connects TRBV7-3 to TRBJ1-1, with a weak D call TRBD1 (5 bases). V was pared by 8 bases and J by 13 bases, with 14 bases between. The CDR3 length is 10 residues. Germline V gives CDR1 SGHTA, CDR2 FQGTGA. CDR3 sequence reads: CASRPPQGFF. The CDR3 coding sequence is TGTGCCAGCCGCCCCCCTCAGGGTTTCTTT.

The chain links TRBV3-1 (or the pseudogene TRBV3-2) to TRBJ1-2, with unresolved D. Germline CDR1 reads LGHDT; CDR2 reads YNNKEL (reference sequence). The germline V and J ends were trimmed by 1 base and 5 bases, with 17 bases remaining between them. The CDR3 loop spans 16 amino acids. For the CDR3, the DNA is TGTGCCAGCAGCCAAGTATTGAGGGCTGGGCCTTATGGCTACACCTTC. Translated, it gives CASSQVLRAGPYGYTF.

The chain recombines TRBV21-1 with TRBJ1-2; the table calls TRBD1, which could not be checked here. TRBV21-1 is annotated as a pseudogene. The CDR3 has 13 amino acids. CDR3 sequence: CASSKRQGYGYTF. The DNA of the CDR3 is TGTGCCAGCAGCAAGAGACAGGGCTATGGCTACACCTTC.

A single count supports this clone. The J gene is TRBJ1-1, the V gene TRBV6-2 or TRBV6-3; TRBD1 might be the D (5 bases). In germline, CDR1 is MNHEY, CDR2 SVGEGT. The CDR3 runs 12 residues. V lost 6 bases and J 6 bases, leaving 11 bases between the germline ends. The CDR3 loop reads CASSHGGAEAFF. As DNA, the CDR3 is TGTGCCAGCAGCCACGGGGGGGCTGAAGCTTTCTTT.

The V call is TRBV29-1, the J call TRBJ2-7, with 7 bases fitting TRBD2. CDR3 length: 15 amino acids. V dropped 0 bases and J dropped 2; count of bases not matched to a gene: 7. Germline V lookup: CDR1 SQVTM, CDR2 ANQGSEA. The CDR3 DNA is TGCAGCGTTGAAGATCAGGTGGGGGGGACCTACGAGCAGTACTTC. Protein sequence: CSVEDQVGGTYEQYF.

The chain employs TRBV27 and TRBJ2-1; D perhaps matches TRBD2 (7 bases). V was trimmed by 5 bases and J by 7 bases, leaving 12 bases between them. Germline CDR1 MNHEY, CDR2 SMNVEV (reference sequence). CDR3 size: 13 residues. This CDR3 reads CASSRGAPNEQFF. In DNA form, the CDR3 reads TGTGCCAGCAGTCGGGGGGCCCCAAATGAGCAGTTCTTC.

The J gene is TRBJ2-1, the V gene TRBV7-9; 9 nucleotides match TRBD2. The CDR3 consists of 17 residues. The germline gives CDR1 SEHNR, CDR2 FQNEAQ (reference sequence). Trimming cost V 2 bases and J 8 bases; bases outside gene matches: 13. The CDR3 region is CASSLLSGGRVFDEQFF. The CDR3 coding sequence is TGTGCCAGCAGCTTACTCAGCGGGGGGAGGGTTTTCGATGAGCAGTTCTTC. Using reference TRBV7-9 and TRBJ2-1 for the parts outside the CDR3, the full variable domain is DTGVSQNPRHKITKRGQNVTFRCDPISEHNRLYWYRQTLGQGPEFLTYFQNEAQLEKSRLLSDRFSAERPKGSFSTLEIQRTEQGDSAMYLCASSLLSGGRVFDEQFFGPGTRLTVL.

Remarks on this clone: Relative to the germline gene, one junction end is altered; a read error may explain this. The chain uses TRBV7-7 and TRBJ2-7; 7 bases match TRBD2. The CDR3 runs 16 residues. The V gene's germline CDR1 is SSHAT and CDR2 FNYEAQ (reference sequence). CDR3 region: CASSLVSARGRDEQYF. CDR3 nucleotides: TGTGCTAGCAGCTTAGTTTCCGCTCGGGGGAGGGACGAGCAGTACTTC.

V usage is TRBV30 and J usage is TRBJ2-6; D uncertain. With 3 bases removed from V and 0 bases from J, the gap between germline ends came to 15 bases. The V gene's germline CDR1 is GTSNPN and CDR2 SVGIG (reference sequence). The CDR3 length is 17 residues. The CDR3: CAWRRWALGSGANVLTF. In DNA, the CDR3 is TGTGCCTGGAGACGGTGGGCGTTGGGCTCTGGGGCCAACGTCCTGACTTTC.

V gene TRBV2 combines with J gene TRBJ1-1; 9 bases map to TRBD1. Germline V gene sequence: CDR1 SNHLY, CDR2 FYNNEI. Losses at the gene ends were 4 bases for V and 8 bases for J; bases not matched to a gene: 8. The CDR3 contains 14 residues. CDR3 bases: TGTGCCAGCAGTGTAGGACAGGGGAGGGAAGAAGCTTTCTTT. Translation: CASSVGQGREEAFF.

This chain connects TRBV27 to TRBJ2-7; a weak D match, TRBD1 (5 bases). Germline loops: CDR1 MNHEY, CDR2 SMNVEV (reference sequence). Trimming removed 3 bases from V and 2 bases from J, with 8 bases in between. The CDR3 contains 13 residues. CDR3 bases: TGTGCCAGCAGTTTGTGGGGCCCCTACGAGCAGTACTTC. Its protein is CASSLWGPYEQYF.

The chain links TRBV3-1 (or the pseudogene TRBV3-2) to TRBJ2-3, with 8 bases that match TRBD2. The CDR3 consists of 17 residues. V lost 4 bases, J lost 2 bases, and 11 bases stayed unmatched. From germline, CDR1 is LGHDT and CDR2 YNNKEL (reference sequence). The CDR3 region is CASSPRRSGRSTDTQYF. DNA for the CDR3: TGTGCCAGCAGCCCCCGTAGGAGCGGGAGATCCACAGATACGCAGTATTTT.

V is TRBV4-2 and J is TRBJ1-2; D might be TRBD1 (5 bases). V was trimmed by 1 base and J by 2 bases, leaving 11 bases between them. This CDR3 spans 15 amino acids. Germline CDR1 LGHNA, CDR2 YNFKEQ. DNA of the CDR3: TGTGCCAGCAGCCAAGTCAGGGAAAGGAACTATGGCTACACCTTC. This codes for CASSQVRERNYGYTF.

This chain uses TRBV29-1 with TRBJ1-2, with TRBD1 identical over 7 bases. Germline V gene sequence: CDR1 SQVTM, CDR2 ANQGSEA. The CDR3 totals 12 residues. Unmatched junction bases numbered 3, after V lost 4 bases and J lost 4 bases. The CDR3 DNA sequence: TGCAGCGTTGTAGGGGGCCGCTATGGCTACACCTTC. Translating gives CSVVGGRYGYTF.

This sequence joins TRBV9 and TRBJ2-3, with a weak D call TRBD2 (5 bases). Germline lookup yields CDR1 SGDLS and CDR2 YYNGEE. V was pared by 0 bases and J by 2 bases, with 10 bases between. The CDR3 loop spans 15 amino acids. CDR3 DNA: TGTGCCAGCAGCGTAGATCCGGGGTTCACAGATACGCAGTATTTT. Protein: CASSVDPGFTDTQYF.

This chain connects TRBV12-3 or TRBV12-4 to TRBJ2-5, with TRBD1 as a possible D gene (6 bases). V was clipped by 2 bases and J by 5 bases, with 6 bases between them. The CDR3 length is 12 residues. The CDR3 region has the DNA TGTGCCAGCAGTTTAACAGGGGAGACCCAGTACTTC. Translated: CASSLTGETQYF.

The V gene is TRBV7-9, the J gene TRBJ1-1; D perhaps matches TRBD1 (5 bases). The germline CDR1 and CDR2 sequences are SEHNR and FQNEAQ (reference sequence). This CDR3 spans 13 amino acids. Trimming removed 2 bases at V and 4 bases at J, with 8 bases between. For the CDR3, the DNA is TGTGCCAGCAGCTTATTCGGGGGCACTGAAGCTTTCTTT. This codes for CASSLFGGTEAFF.

V and J are TRBV6-2 or TRBV6-3 and TRBJ1-2; 7 bases align to TRBD1. After removal of 4 bases from V and 0 bases from J, the junction contained 17 bases not matched to a gene. Germline V CDR1 and CDR2: MNHEY, SVGEGT. The CDR3 sequence is 19 residues long. The CDR3 DNA reads as TGTGCCAGCAGTTCCGCGACAGGGAGCCAAGCCCGAGCTAACTATGGCTACACCTTC. Protein: CASSSATGSQARANYGYTF.

The genes are TRBV9 and TRBJ2-2; 9 nucleotides line up with TRBD1. The CDR3 sequence is 16 residues long. In germline, CDR1 is SGDLS, CDR2 YYNGEE. The junction had 10 bases not matched to a gene; V was cut back by 3 bases and J by 7 bases. CDR3 bases: TGTGCCAGCAGCGAAGACAGGGGGTTAAGAAACGGGGAGCTGTTTTTT. It encodes CASSEDRGLRNGELFF.

This chain connects TRBV5-1 to TRBJ2-5; TRBD1 aligns across 10 bases. The J segment lost 5 bases and the V segment lost 0 bases, leaving 19 bases of the junction unmatched. Germline V lookup: CDR1 SGHRS, CDR2 YFSETQ. The CDR3 is 20 amino acids. The DNA for the CDR3 is TGCGCCAGCAGCTTGGCCGGGAAGACAGGGGGCGCCGGTAGTTTGGAGACCCAGTACTTC. It is translated as CASSLAGKTGGAGSLETQYF. Full variable domain (rest looked up from reference TRBV5-1 and TRBJ2-5): KAGVTQTPRYLIKTRGQQVTLSCSPISGHRSVSWYQQTPGQGLQFLFEYFSETQRNKGNFPGRFSGRQFSNSRSEMNVSTLELGDSALYLCASSLAGKTGGAGSLETQYFGPGTRLLVL.

This chain links TRBV9 with TRBJ2-1, with a tentative D call TRBD2 (5 bases). CDR1 is SGDLS, CDR2 YYNGEE, per germline. The CDR3 sequence is 15 residues long. The germline V and J ends were trimmed by 2 bases and 4 bases, with 13 bases remaining between them. CDR3 in amino acids: CASSVVGERYNEQFF. The CDR3 region has the DNA TGTGCCAGCAGCGTTGTCGGGGAGCGTTACAATGAGCAGTTCTTC.